A single sample gave rise to the 9 T cell receptor beta chains below, sequenced in a study of ipilimumab plus nivolumab after autologous stem cell transplantation. The assay was immunoSEQ multiplex PCR, and TCRdb's table has in-frame clones only and misses some. The sample holds tens of thousands of clones; approximately 83% are singletons and the top ten take 2% to 2.5%. The sequenced sample was PBMCs, obtained in a trial of ipilimumab plus nivolumab as post-transplant consolidation. These receptors came from a male donor with diffuse large B-cell lymphoma.

V and J are TRBV5-1 and TRBJ2-1; 9 bases align to TRBD1. V trimming: 3 bases; J trimming: 4 bases; junction bases outside the gene matches: 8. The germline V gene has CDR1 SGHRS and CDR2 YFSETQ. This CDR3 is 16 amino acids long. This CDR3 is CASSWSPGTGYNEQFF. CDR3 coding DNA: TGCGCCAGCAGCTGGAGCCCCGGGACAGGGTACAATGAGCAGTTCTTC.

The CDR3 sequence is CASSQLSGGRKGYEQYF. CDR3 in DNA: TGTGCCAGCTCACAGCTAAGCGGCGGCAGGAAGGGCTACGAGCAGTACTTC. This sequence joins TRBV18 and TRBJ2-7; tentative D call: TRBD2 (5 bases). V was clipped by 4 bases and J by 3 bases, with 22 bases between them. This CDR3 region has 17 residues. Germline lookup yields CDR1 KGHSH and CDR2 LQKENI. The full variable domain, rest sourced from reference TRBV18 and TRBJ2-7, is NAGVMQNPRHLVRRRGQEARLRCSPMKGHSHVYWYRQLPEEGLKFMVYLQKENIIDESGMPKERFSAEFPKEGPSILRIQQVVRGDSAAYFCASSQLSGGRKGYEQYFGPGTRLTVT.

This clone was seen once. This chain joins TRBV2 and TRBJ2-3; 13 bases line up with TRBD2. CDR1 and CDR2 (germline): SNHLY, FYNNEI. CDR3 length equals 17 residues. The ends lost 5 bases at V and 6 bases at J; junction bases unmatched: 11. The CDR3 sequence is CASSPTLTSGGRDTQYF. In DNA form, the CDR3 reads TGTGCCAGCAGTCCAACTCTGACTAGCGGGGGGAGGGATACGCAGTATTTT.

The chain combines TRBV6-5 with TRBJ2-3; 10 nucleotides line up with TRBD2. The V and J ends lost 5 bases and 6 bases, in that order; junction bases with no gene match: 8. This CDR3 has 15 residues. The germline CDR1 and CDR2 sequences are MNHEY and SVGAGI. The CDR3 here is CASSPGLATKDTQYF. CDR3 in DNA: TGTGCCAGCAGTCCGGGACTAGCGACAAAGGATACGCAGTATTTT.

The chain uses TRBV4-1 and TRBJ2-7; TRBD2 agrees at 9 bases. Germline CDR1 reads MGHRA; CDR2 reads YSYEKL. The V gene end was trimmed by 0 bases and the J gene end by 0 bases; junction bases not matched to a gene: 12. The CDR3 has 19 residues. This CDR3 reads CASSQDRTSGFLSSYEQYF. CDR3 DNA: TGCGCCAGCAGCCAAGATCGTACTAGCGGGTTCCTTAGCTCCTACGAGCAGTACTTC.

The genes are TRBV2 and TRBJ2-5; D unclear. The CDR3 runs to 15 residues. The germline V and J ends were trimmed by 10 bases and 1 base, with 19 bases remaining between them. From germline, CDR1 is SNHLY and CDR2 FYNNEI. CDR3 amino acids: CAISLPSGPQETQYF. DNA of the CDR3: TGTGCCATAAGCCTGCCTTCAGGACCCCAAGAGACCCAGTACTTC.

The chain is built from TRBV7-9 and TRBJ2-3, with D hard to call. V was pared by 5 bases and J by 0 bases, with 9 bases between. This CDR3 region has 14 residues. Germline assignment: CDR1 SEHNR and CDR2 FQNEAQ (reference sequence). The CDR3 sequence: CASSPIGSTDTQYF. As DNA, the CDR3 is TGTGCCAGCAGCCCCATTGGGAGCACAGATACGCAGTATTTT.

The chain uses TRBV7-8 and TRBJ2-5; 7 bases agree with TRBD2. The J call may be mistaken, given a closer DNA end match to TRBJ2-7. This CDR3 region has 16 residues. Germline values: CDR1 SGHVS, CDR2 FQNEAQ. DNA for the CDR3: TGTGCCAGCAGCTTAGCGTCCGGACTAGGAACTGCCGAGCAGTACTTC. Translating it yields CASSLASGLGTAEQYF.

The J gene is TRBJ1-5, the V gene TRBV2; tentatively, D is TRBD1 (5 bases). There are 16 residues in the CDR3. The germline gives CDR1 SNHLY, CDR2 FYNNEI. V was shortened by 6 bases and J by 6 bases, with 21 bases between the two germline ends. In DNA, the CDR3 is TGTGCCAGCAGGGGGGGGGACTGGCAGGGAAGTCAGCCCCAGCATTTT. This translates into CASRGGDWQGSQPQHF.